This TCR beta chain was sequenced during a study of blood T cell repertoires in COVID-19 (dated by TCRdb to the early 2020s). Turning to the overall study: Collaborator samples came from the United States, Italy and Spain and covered acute and convalescent phases of COVID-19. Sample metadata almost always included a de-identified subject ID, COVID-19 status, age in years and sex. Where available, HLA class I and class II types were obtained from metadata supplied by the sample provider rather than from assay-based typing. The material from the prospective study consisted of cDNA or gDNA derived from T cells, B-cell-depleted T cells, or PBMCs. The repertoires were released in a freely available public database meant as a resource for research on the immune response to SARS-CoV-2. Subjects who had been exposed to COVID-19, were actively infected with it, or had recovered from it provided the deeply sampled blood TCRbeta repertoires that made up the dataset. The samples were drawn from the first 160 participants of the ongoing ImmuneRACE study and from over a thousand subjects provided by 6 global collaborators. Study-wide conclusions, independent of this receptor: Clinical and demographic metadata were provided uncurated, with the amount varying by source and participant.

On this clone itself: Its antigen is not yet known. No quality values exist for individual bases; no much larger clone is one base distant.

In the prospective study, participants were roughly 18 to 95 years old, resided in 25 or so geographic areas of the United States, and were enrolled through a virtual design. In the prospective study, participants were assigned to cohorts based on the clinical history participants reported in a screening survey and a study questionnaire. For ImmuneRACE Cohort 3, a participant was defined as recovered based on two consecutive negative NP/OP PCR tests, clearance by a healthcare professional, or resolution of symptoms. Mobile phlebotomists in the prospective study collected whole blood, serum and a nasopharyngeal or oropharyngeal swab from every participant. Participants in the prospective study had the option to provide additional blood draws and questionnaires over a 2-month period. Prospective study blood samples were shipped either frozen or at room temperature before DNA extraction. From a lookup of the germline V gene, CDR1 and CDR2 are SGHAT and FQNNGV. Trimming removed 0 bases from V and 8 bases from J, leaving 18 bases between the germline ends. CDR3 length: 16 amino acids, cysteine to phenylalanine. CDR3 DNA only is kept here, 48 bases in frame from base 1.

TCRbeta CDR3 regions were amplified from genomic DNA by means of the immunoSEQ Assay, a bias-controlled multiplex PCR. Concerning the study's data processing: The number of nucleated cells in each sample was estimated by amplification of reference gene primers within the assay. To quantify the absolute abundance of each unique TCRbeta CDR3 rearrangement, sequence reads were collapsed and filtered. Productive Simpson clonality was computed per sample as the square root of Simpson's diversity index over productive rearrangements. TCRdb stores this immuneACCESS table with in-frame sequences only. Part of the clones is absent; in the studies checked, under half of the shortfall reflects unresolved V genes, and no reason is known for the rest. The V and J calls and clone size are taken from that table; D and trimming were inferred from the DNA. Here the sample has hundreds of thousands of clones; around 90% occur a single time. In total, the top ten clones hold just under 1% of the sample.

The receptor comes from a woman aged 25 to 45 who had recovered from COVID-19. Sample: PBMCs or T cells enriched from blood (not recorded which). Rearrangement joined TRBV11-2 to TRBJ2-3; the best D guess is TRBD2, with 6 bases matching. The DNA sequence reads TGTGCCAGCAGCTTAGACGGGGGTTGGTCCTCACTTACGCAGTATTTT. This codes for CASSLDGGWSSLTQYF.